This T cell receptor beta chain derives from a study of blood T cell repertoires in COVID-19. Across the study: COVID-19 samples from acute and convalescent phases originated in the United States, Italy and Spain.

Original handling: Using reference gene primer amplification, nucleated cell counts were estimated. Method: immunoSEQ multiplex PCR; TCRdb's copy keeps in-frame clones and lacks some. V and J calls and clone size are as listed in that table; D and trimming were resolved from the DNA. The sample holds under 300,000 clones; about 89% are singletons and the top ten take 0.94%. The J segment lost 1 base and the V segment lost 3 bases, leaving 7 bases of the junction unmatched. Germline lookup yields CDR1 SGHRS and CDR2 YFSETQ. The CDR3 runs 17 residues. The source material was peripheral blood. This sequence was found in a middle-aged woman who had recovered from COVID-19. The chain uses TRBV5-1 and TRBJ2-3, with TRBD2 identical over 11 bases. The CDR3 DNA reads TGCGCCAGCAGCTCGACCCCGGGACTAGCGGGCACAGATACGCAGTATTTT. It specifies CASSSTPGLAGTDTQYF. The full variable domain, in which reference TRBV5-1 and TRBJ2-3 provide the parts outside the CDR3, is KAGVTQTPRYLIKTRGQQVTLSCSPISGHRSVSWYQQTPGQGLQFLFEYFSETQRNKGNFPGRFSGRQFSNSRSEMNVSTLELGDSALYLCASSSTPGLAGTDTQYFGPGTRLTVL.